This TCR beta chain is from a study of blood T cells in healthy people across ages. The study, taken as a whole, reports: The study lacked donor CMV status, which possibly confounded expanded clonotype changes. Per million T cells, the diversity of TCR beta decreased roughly linearly as age advanced. Fewer expanded clones and more diversity marked long-lived versus aged donors.

From germline, CDR1 is LNHDA and CDR2 SQIVND (reference sequence). The length of the CDR3 is 11 residues. Points on this clonotype: Its antigen is not identified.

With a J-beta primer mix and a sample-barcoded 5' primer, a second PCR ran roughly 6 to 11 cycles. Via MiXCR, TCRdb re-called the 5' RACE reads, giving one row per CDR3 protein. This sample has 1.5 million to 1.8 million distinct CDR3 sequences, with 40% to 45% found just once. Sequenced material: blood. The J gene is TRBJ2-5, the V gene TRBV19; D remains unclear. The J call may be incorrect, as the DNA end agrees better with TRBJ2-7. This clonotype was obtained from a young woman in good health. CDR3 sequence (DNA): TGTGCCAGTAGTATAGGACACGAGCAGTACTTC. Its translation is CASSIGHEQYF.